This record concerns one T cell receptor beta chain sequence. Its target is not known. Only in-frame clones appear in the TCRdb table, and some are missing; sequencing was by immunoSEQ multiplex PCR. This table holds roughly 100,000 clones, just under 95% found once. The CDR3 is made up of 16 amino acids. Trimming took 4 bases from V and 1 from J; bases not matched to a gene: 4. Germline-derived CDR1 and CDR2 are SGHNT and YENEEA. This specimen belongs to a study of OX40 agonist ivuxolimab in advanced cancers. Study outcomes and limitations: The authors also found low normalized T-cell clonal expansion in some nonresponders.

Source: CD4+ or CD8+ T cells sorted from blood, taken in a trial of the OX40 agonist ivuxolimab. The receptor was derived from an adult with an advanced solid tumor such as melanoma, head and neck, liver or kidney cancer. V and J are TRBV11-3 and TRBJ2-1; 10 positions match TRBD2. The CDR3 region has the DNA TGTGCCAGCAGCTCGGTTAGCGGGAGGTCCTACAATGAGCAGTTCTTC. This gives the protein CASSSVSGRSYNEQFF.